The entry below gives a single T cell receptor beta chain sequence along with its context. This clone appeared once. Its antigen remains unidentified. No quality values exist for individual bases; no much larger clone is one base distant. This sample was included in a study of cytotoxic CD8 clonotypes in ibrutinib-treated CLL (dated by TCRdb to the early 2020s). Describing the broader study: In this cohort, approximately 15 patients were treatment-naive and some 10 were relapsed/refractory, while roughly 18 had unmutated IGHV. An average of roughly 270,000 productive templates and 94,082 productive rearrangements was obtained per sample. Responses were partial in some 24 patients and complete in 2; after median roughly 69 months follow-up, roughly 15 stayed in remission and 12 progressed. Cryopreserved peripheral blood mononuclear cells were collected before treatment, at response, and at either disease progression or sustained remission. Response samples were taken after a median of 12 months on treatment, ranging from 6 to 36 months. Longitudinal samples were obtainable from 26 of the 86 participants in the trial. All remission and progressive disease samples were collected while patients were still receiving ibrutinib.

Each clonotype received, on average, approximately 9.9x coverage in deep resolution sequencing performed on a MiSeq, where the target depth lay between 1 in 1 million and 1 in 200,000 T cells. TCR beta libraries were generated with the immunoSEQ hsTCRB Kit. In the authors' own workflow: Data were analyzed with ImmunoSEQ Data Assistant and ImmunoSEQ Analyzer, with V, D and J genes assigned per IMGT definitions. Clonality was computed as one minus normalized Shannon entropy of productive rearrangement frequencies, ranging from 0 to 1. Only overrepresented clonotypes making up at least 0.05% of the repertoire of each patient were included in the public clonotype analysis. Repertoires from thirteen age-matched healthy donors in immuneACCESS were used as clonality controls. The table was pulled from immuneACCESS by TCRdb, which kept in-frame rearrangements only. Such tables lose some clones; where checked, under half of the loss comes from unresolved V genes, and the rest has no known cause. For V, J and clone size, that table is used; D and trimming come from the DNA. This sample holds 200,000 to 250,000 clones; approximately 79% were observed only once. Approximately 10% of the sample is taken by the ten largest.

Explained via the paper, the time point label denotes: about a year on ibrutinib. For TCR beta library preparation, approximately 2 micrograms of genomic DNA was extracted from cryopreserved PBMCs. High-throughput TCR beta sequencing was performed on longitudinal blood samples from CLL patients receiving ibrutinib monotherapy. The patients took part in an open-label, single-center phase 2 trial of ibrutinib monotherapy. The CDR3 spans 15 residues, from the cysteine through the phenylalanine. The kept DNA is CDR3 alone, 45 bases in frame from the first base. From a lookup of the germline V gene, CDR1 and CDR2 are MRHNA and SNTAGT. V has 1 base trimmed and J has 0 bases trimmed; junction bases matching no gene number 0. Beyond this particular receptor, the publication reports: Baseline clonality was found to be higher than that of age-matched healthy donors and was strongly correlated with circulating CD8+ T-cell counts. Sampling times were not matched between sustained-remission and progressing patients, and lymph node repertoires were not studied. Public clonotypes were rare and either contracted or stayed stable during treatment, and the rise in clonality at ibrutinib response reflected the expansion of private clonotypes. An increase in clonality was observed at ibrutinib response, with clonality remaining stable during sustained remission and falling back toward baseline at progression.

The chain couples TRBV6-4 to TRBJ2-1, with 7 bases aligning to TRBD2. The sample here was PBMCs, taken after 12 months of ibrutinib treatment. The clonotype originates from a human donor with chronic lymphocytic leukemia. The CDR3: CASSDLAGSYNEQFF. The DNA is TGTGCCAGCAGTGACTTAGCGGGCTCCTACAATGAGCAGTTCTTC.